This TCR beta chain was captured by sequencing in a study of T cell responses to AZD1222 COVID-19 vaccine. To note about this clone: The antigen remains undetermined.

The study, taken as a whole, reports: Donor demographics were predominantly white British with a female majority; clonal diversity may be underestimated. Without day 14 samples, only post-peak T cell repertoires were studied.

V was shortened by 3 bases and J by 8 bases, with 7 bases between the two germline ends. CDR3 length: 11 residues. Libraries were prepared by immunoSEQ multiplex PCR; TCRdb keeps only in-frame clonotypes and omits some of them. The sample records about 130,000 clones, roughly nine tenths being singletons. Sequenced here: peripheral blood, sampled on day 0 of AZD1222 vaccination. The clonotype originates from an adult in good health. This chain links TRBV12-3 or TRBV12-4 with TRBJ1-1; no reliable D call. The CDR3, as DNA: TGTGCCAGCAGTTTGAAGTTGGAAGCTTTCTTT. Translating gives CASSLKLEAFF.